This T cell receptor beta chain was profiled in a study of T cells in Graves' hyperthyroidism and ophthalmopathy. Study-wide results and limits: Separation of ophthalmopathy from stable hyperthyroidism was achieved by a 13 V-J model. Among clonotypes expanded in thyroid above 0.001, most were also found in blood.

Clinical symptoms, serum thyroxine, TRAb, thyroid ultrasound and orbital computed tomography established diagnosis. This sample holds PBMCs from about 9.3 ml fresh peripheral blood. RNA transcripts were the template for amplifying TCR beta CDR3 regions. A set of HTBI primers served as the primers for a first-round RT-PCR of the TCR CDR3. TCRdb redid the calling of the multiplex PCR reads with MiXCR, one entry per CDR3 protein. The sample has about 400,000 distinct CDR3 sequences, over 13% seen once. With regard to this clonotype: As yet, its antigen is unknown.

Losses at the gene ends were 0 bases for V and 2 bases for J; bases not matched to a gene: 5. Germline V gives CDR1 SGHRS, CDR2 YFSETQ. The CDR3 consists of 16 residues. Sequenced material: blood. This chain connects TRBV5-1 to TRBJ2-7; 10 bases fit TRBD1. The sequence was obtained from a man in his fifties or sixties with Graves' ophthalmopathy. Here the CDR3 reads CASSLAVGQGTYEQYF. CDR3 nucleotide sequence: TGCGCCAGCAGCTTGGCCGTGGGACAGGGGACCTACGAGCAGTACTTC.